Listed here are 15 T cell receptor beta chains from one sample, sequenced in a study of HIV-infected patients and healthy controls (dated by TCRdb to between 2012 and 2015). Follow-up blood was drawn from HIV-infected patients roughly three months, about 14 weeks, after the initiation of antiretroviral therapy. Whole blood was used without cell fractionation, so all unsorted peripheral T cells were reflected in the repertoire. Library method: 5' RACE. Sequencing was carried out with an Illumina MiSeq. SuperScript III was used to reverse transcribe 500 ng RNA with primers targeting the alpha and beta constant regions. Alpha and beta chain libraries were generated separately via chain-specific third strand synthesis with multiplexing indices. TCRdb itself trimmed the public reads at Q25 with fastp, ran MiXCR and retained productive beta chains. Identical CDR3 proteins give one entry, which carries the most common genes and DNA. This sample lists approximately 9,000 distinct CDR3 sequences; about 8.4% were detected once. 9.5% to 12% of the sample comes from the top ten.

The sequences come from blood, collected during antiretroviral therapy. Receptors were obtained from an adult with HIV infection.

The sample holds many counts of this clonotype. The chain combines TRBV11-2 with TRBJ2-1; the match to TRBD2 covers 8 bases. V shed 5 bases, J shed 6 bases, and the junction held 9 bases outside the gene matches. Germline V gene data show CDR1 as SGHAT and CDR2 as FQNNGV. The CDR3 loop spans 15 amino acids. The CDR3 here is CASSARGGYGNEQFF. CDR3 sequence (DNA): TGTGCCAGCAGCGCTCGGGGGGGCTACGGCAATGAGCAGTTCTTC. The complete variable domain, with remaining parts taken from reference TRBV11-2 and TRBJ2-1, reads EAGVAQSPRYKIIEKRQSVAFWCNPISGHATLYWYQQILGQGPKLLIQFQNNGVVDDSQLPKDRFSAERLKGVDSTLKIQPAKLEDSAVYLCASSARGGYGNEQFFGPGTRLTVL.

This clonotype showed up many times. The V gene is TRBV3-1, the J gene TRBJ2-4; maybe TRBD1 (7 bases). CDR1 is LGHDT and CDR2 is YNNKEL in the germline V gene (reference sequence). The CDR3 runs 15 residues. V was clipped by 2 bases and J by 3 bases, with 11 bases between them. In nucleotides, the CDR3 is TGTGCCAGCAGCCAATCGCAGGGGGGCAAAAACATTCAGTACTTC. Protein product: CASSQSQGGKNIQYF. Based on the CDR3 plus reference TRBV3-1 and TRBJ2-4, the full variable domain is DTAVSQTPKYLVTQMGNDKSIKCEQNLGHDTMYWYKQDSKKFLKIMFSYNNKELIINETVPNRFSPKSPDKAHLNLHINSLELGDSAVYFCASSQSQGGKNIQYFGAGTRLSVL.

The gene calls are TRBV12-3 or TRBV12-4 and TRBJ1-2; D is perhaps TRBD1 (5 bases). V was cut by 2 bases and J by 4 bases, with 11 bases left in between. The CDR3 loop spans 14 amino acids. The CDR3 nucleotides read TGTGCCAGCAGTTTAAGGGGAGGAGGCTATGGCTACACCTTC. It translates to CASSLRGGGYGYTF.

By proportion, this clonotype is medium-sized (0.01 to 0.1%). The genes are TRBV20-1 and TRBJ2-7; D remains unclear. The germline V and J ends were trimmed by 4 bases and 4 bases, with 11 bases remaining between them. Looked up from germline, CDR1 is DFQATT and CDR2 is SNEGSKA (reference sequence). The length of the CDR3 is 12 residues. CDR3 loop: CSAMSQRYEQYF. The CDR3 bases are TGCAGTGCTATGTCACAACGTTACGAGCAGTACTTC.

This clonotype is classed as medium-sized. V gene TRBV7-6 combines with J gene TRBJ2-3, with D perhaps TRBD2 (7 bases). Germline V gene sequence: CDR1 SGHVS, CDR2 FNYEAQ. Trimming cost V 5 bases and J 2 bases, with 23 bases left between them. The CDR3 length is 18 residues. The CDR3 loop reads CASSRTGGALHPTDTQYF. CDR3 DNA sequence: TGTGCCAGCAGCCGGACTGGGGGGGCACTTCATCCCACAGATACGCAGTATTTT.

The V gene is TRBV13, the J gene TRBJ2-1; TRBD1 matches 11 bases. The CDR3 sequence is 15 residues long. Germline CDR1 is PRHDT and CDR2 is FYEKMQ (reference sequence). V lost 8 bases and J lost 7; bases outside the gene matches: 10. CDR3 DNA sequence: TGTGCCAGCCCCCGCCATGGACAGGGGGCAAATGAGCAGTTCTTC. Amino acids: CASPRHGQGANEQFF.

This clonotype occurred many times. Relative to the germline gene, one junction end is altered; a read error may explain this. The genes are TRBV20-1 and TRBJ1-3, with D possibly matching TRBD1 (5 bases). The CDR3 covers 14 residues. CDR1 is DFQATT, CDR2 SNEGSKA, per germline (reference sequence). CDR3 loop: CSARAQGFGNTIYF. As DNA, the CDR3 is TGCAGTGCCAGAGCCCAGGGCTTTGGAAACACCATATATTTT.

This clonotype is medium-sized within its sample. CDR3 nucleotides: TGCAGTGCTAGAGATGGCGGACGGCAGGGGGCTTTCTTT. Translated, it gives CSARDGGRQGAFF. This rearrangement joins TRBV20-1 to TRBJ1-1; D possibly corresponds to TRBD1 (6 bases). Germline CDR1 reads DFQATT; CDR2 reads SNEGSKA (reference sequence). CDR3 length: 13 residues. Trimming cost V 0 bases and J 11 bases, with 16 bases left between them.

Judged by abundance, this clonotype is medium-sized. The gene calls are TRBV7-6 and TRBJ1-2; 9 bases are shared with TRBD1. The CDR3 has 12 amino acids. Germline-derived CDR1 and CDR2 are SGHVS and FNYEAQ. V shed 4 bases, J shed 8 bases, and the junction held 2 bases outside the gene matches. CDR3 region: CASSSGQGGYTF. CDR3 sequence (DNA): TGTGCCAGCAGCTCGGGACAGGGAGGCTACACCTTC.

This clonotype showed up many times. The rearrangement joins TRBV6-5 to TRBJ1-2; 7 nucleotides agree with TRBD1. Germline assignment: CDR1 MNHEY and CDR2 SVGAGI. The junction had 2 bases not matched to a gene; V was cut back by 6 bases and J by 4 bases. This CDR3 contains 12 residues. CDR3 nucleotide sequence: TGTGCCAGCAGACAGGGGTCCTATGGCTACACCTTC. This sequence encodes CASRQGSYGYTF.

This clonotype has ten or more counts. The chain is built from TRBV29-1 and TRBJ1-5, with D tentatively TRBD1 (5 bases). CDR3 length: 13 residues. Trimming pared 6 bases from V and 5 bases from J, leaving 14 bases between. Germline V gene data show CDR1 as SQVTM and CDR2 as ANQGSEA. The CDR3 loop reads CSVVQGSDQPQHF. CDR3 nucleotide sequence: TGCAGCGTCGTTCAGGGTTCCGATCAGCCCCAGCATTTT.

There are many counts of this clonotype. V and J are TRBV7-2 and TRBJ2-1; 8 bases match TRBD2. This CDR3 has 18 residues. The junction had 10 bases not matched to a gene; V was cut back by 3 bases and J by 0 bases. The V gene's germline CDR1 is SGHTA and CDR2 FQGNSA. The CDR3 here is CASSLDPSGLDSYNEQFF. The CDR3 nucleotides read TGTGCCAGCAGCTTGGATCCTAGCGGGTTAGACTCCTACAATGAGCAGTTCTTC.

The chain combines TRBV29-1 with TRBJ1-4, with a tentative D call TRBD1 (5 bases). This CDR3 is 12 amino acids long. Germline assignment: CDR1 SQVTM and CDR2 ANQGSEA. The ends were cut back, 2 bases at V and 8 bases at J, with 9 bases in the middle. CDR3 DNA: TGCAGCGTTGAACAGGGAGGAGAAAAACTGTTTTTT. Protein: CSVEQGGEKLFF.

This clonotype qualifies as medium-sized. V and J are TRBV11-1 and TRBJ2-3; no clear D gene. The germline V and J ends were trimmed by 4 bases and 2 bases, with 10 bases remaining between them. Germline lookup yields CDR1 SGHAT and CDR2 FQDESV (reference sequence). This CDR3 is built from 14 residues. The CDR3 here is CASSSDRSTDTQYF. The CDR3 DNA follows: TGTGCCAGCAGCTCGGATCGTTCCACAGATACGCAGTATTTT.

By sample fraction, this clonotype is medium-sized. The chain is built from TRBV7-2 and TRBJ2-7; perhaps D is TRBD1 or TRBD2 (5 bases each). Germline V CDR1 and CDR2: SGHTA, FQGNSA. The CDR3 contains 13 residues. Trimming cost V 5 bases and J 5 bases, with 13 bases left between them. The CDR3 loop reads CASSPGHRDEQYF. As DNA, the CDR3 is TGTGCCAGCAGCCCGGGGCACCGCGACGAGCAGTACTTC.